This T cell receptor (beta chain) came from a study of T cells in Graves' hyperthyroidism and ophthalmopathy. As regards this clonotype: The antigen is undetermined.

Amplification of TCR beta CDR3 regions was performed using RNA transcripts as template. The HTBI primer set served for first-round RT-PCR of the TCR CDR3. TCRdb redid the calling of the multiplex PCR reads with MiXCR, one entry per CDR3 protein. The data hold 600,000 or so distinct CDR3 sequences, with 14% observed a single time. Diagnosis rested on symptoms, serum thyroxine and TRAb, thyroid ultrasound, and orbital computed tomography. The study, taken as a whole, reports: Separating ophthalmopathy from stable hyperthyroidism was achieved by a 13 V-J model. The model forecast ophthalmopathy, anticipating it by a median around 6.5 months before onset.

The clonotype was recovered from a woman aged 18-30 years with Graves' ophthalmopathy. Sequencing was carried out using blood.

The CDR3 DNA sequence: TGTGCCAGCAGCTTAACGTTCGGCGAGGAGGGAGTGGTGCAGTTCTTC. It specifies CASSLTFGEEGVVQFF. The chain combines TRBV7-3 with TRBJ2-1, with a possible D match to TRBD2 (6 bases). V was trimmed by 0 bases and J by 12 bases, leaving 21 bases between them. CDR1 and CDR2 (germline): SGHTA, FQGTGA. This CDR3 spans 16 amino acids.